This T cell receptor beta chain was identified during a study of monozygotic twins with inflammatory bowel disease. Study observations and caveats: IBD patients, compared with healthy twins, shared fewer clonotypes with others (especially with disease activity).

This CDR3 is built from 13 residues. Germline-derived CDR1 and CDR2 are GTSNPN and SVGIG (reference sequence). TCRdb re-called the 5' RACE reads; every CDR3 protein appears as one record, without DNA. The sample's table shows about 350,000 distinct CDR3 sequences. Comment on this clonotype: Its antigen remains unknown.

With no T cell sorting beforehand, total RNA was isolated from whole blood. This receptor was taken from a human donor with ulcerative colitis or Crohn's disease, or a healthy co-twin of an affected twin (not recorded which). What was sequenced was blood. V is TRBV30 and J is TRBJ1-5; TCRdb's D gene call, TRBD1, goes unchecked for lack of DNA. The CDR3 is CAWSGNPDQPQHF.